One sample yielded the 32 T cell receptor beta chains listed below, sequenced in a study of long-term antiretroviral therapy in people with HIV. Version v3.0 of the immunoSEQ assay ran at survey level. Libraries were prepared by immunoSEQ multiplex PCR; TCRdb keeps only in-frame clonotypes and omits some of them. The sample lists about 28,000 clones, about four fifths seen once, with 8.5% to 9.5% in the top ten. Source: unsorted PBMCs, taken 3 years after starting antiretroviral therapy. Source of these receptors: a man aged 35 to 55 with HIV.

V and J are TRBV18 and TRBJ2-7; tentative D call: TRBD2 (5 bases). V was clipped by 3 bases and J by 4 bases, with 10 bases between them. Germline lookup yields CDR1 KGHSH and CDR2 LQKENI. This CDR3 is built from 13 residues. CDR3 DNA sequence: TGTGCCAGCTCACCTCCGGGGTGGTACGAGCAGTACTTC. It codes for CASSPPGWYEQYF.

This clone was detected only once. This chain joins TRBV19 and TRBJ1-3; tentatively, D is TRBD1 (6 bases). The CDR3 consists of 15 residues. V lost 6 bases, J lost 4 bases, and 16 bases lay in between. The germline CDR1 and CDR2 sequences are LNHDA and SQIVND (reference sequence). CDR3 sequence: CASRIQGPRGNTIYF. In nucleotides, the CDR3 is TGTGCCAGTAGGATACAGGGTCCGCGGGGAAACACCATATATTTT.

The rearrangement links TRBV5-6 to TRBJ2-2; 12 bases are a match to TRBD1. The V gene's germline CDR1 is SGHDT and CDR2 YYEEEE. V lost 3 bases, J lost 4 bases, and 4 bases stayed unmatched. The CDR3 is 16 amino acids. The DNA for the CDR3 is TGTGCCAGCAGCTGGGGACAGGGGGCTGGCACCGGGGAGCTGTTTTTT. Protein product: CASSWGQGAGTGELFF. The full variable domain, its missing parts supplied by reference TRBV5-6 and TRBJ2-2, is DAGVTQSPTHLIKTRGQQVTLRCSPKSGHDTVSWYQQALGQGPQFIFQYYEEEERQRGNFPDRFSGHQFPNYSSELNVNALLLGDSALYLCASSWGQGAGTGELFFGEGSRLTVL.

This sequence joins TRBV29-1 and TRBJ1-1, with no clear D. Germline CDR1 is SQVTM and CDR2 is ANQGSEA. The CDR3 is made up of 10 amino acids. Trimming removed 4 bases from V and 5 bases from J, with 5 bases in between. This CDR3 is CSVAPTEAFF. CDR3 DNA: TGCAGCGTTGCCCCAACTGAAGCTTTCTTT.

This clone has only one observation. The chain is built from TRBV6-1 and TRBJ2-1; TRBD1 agrees at 7 bases. This CDR3 comprises 14 residues. V was clipped by 5 bases and J by 9 bases; unmatched bases: 10. Germline CDR1 and CDR2: MNHNS and SASEGT. For the CDR3, the DNA is TGTGCCAGCAGTCCTGTGACAGGGCGCCTTGAGCAGTTCTTC. Translated, it gives CASSPVTGRLEQFF.

V and J are TRBV7-2 and TRBJ2-7; 13 bases agree with TRBD2. CDR3 length: 19 amino acids. Per germline, CDR1 SGHTA and CDR2 FQGNSA. Losses at the gene ends were 2 bases for V and 6 bases for J; bases not matched to a gene: 16. CDR3 coding DNA: TGTGCCAGCAGCTTATGGGTTTTTGCGACTAGCGGGAGGACTCGCGAGCAGTACTTC. Translation: CASSLWVFATSGRTREQYF.

The rearrangement uses TRBV9 and TRBJ2-3, with D tentatively TRBD1 or TRBD2 (6 bases each). The CDR3 is 14 amino acids. Germline V lookup: CDR1 SGDLS, CDR2 YYNGEE. V was pared by 1 base and J by 5 bases, with 11 bases between. The CDR3 is CASSVLGGRDTQYF. CDR3 bases: TGTGCCAGCAGCGTATTAGGGGGGAGAGATACGCAGTATTTT.

The J gene is TRBJ2-1, the V gene TRBV4-3, with D perhaps TRBD2 (5 bases). Germline CDR1 LGHNA, CDR2 YSLEER. The CDR3 is 14 residues long. V was clipped by 5 bases and J by 13 bases, with 21 bases between them. CDR3 sequence: CASSRHGLAGEQFF. CDR3 bases: TGCGCCAGCAGCAGACACGGACTGGCCGGGGAACAGTTCTTC.

The CDR3 nucleotides are TGTGCCAGTAGTACCCAGGGGCATGAGCAGTTCTTC. It is translated as CASSTQGHEQFF. V usage is TRBV19 and J usage is TRBJ2-1, with TRBD1 as a possible D gene (6 bases). The CDR3 runs to 12 residues. Trimming cost V 4 bases and J 8 bases, with 9 bases left between them. Germline V gives CDR1 LNHDA, CDR2 SQIVND (reference sequence).

This chain joins TRBV19 and TRBJ2-2; 9 bases fit TRBD2. The trim removed 7 bases at V and 5 bases at J, leaving 8 bases unmatched. Germline CDR1 LNHDA, CDR2 SQIVND (reference sequence). This CDR3 is 15 amino acids long. The CDR3 DNA follows: TGTGCCAGTAAGCCTAGCGGGATCGAAACCGGGGAGCTGTTTTTT. It yields the protein CASKPSGIETGELFF.

The chain employs TRBV5-1 and TRBJ1-1; D remains ambiguous. This CDR3 has 15 amino acids. Between the trimmed V and J ends, which lost 0 bases and 2 bases, there was a span of 11 bases. Germline-derived CDR1 and CDR2 are SGHRS and YFSETQ. CDR3 sequence (DNA): TGCGCCAGCAGCTTGGTAGGACTGAGAAACACTGAAGCTTTCTTT. Its translation: CASSLVGLRNTEAFF.

This clone was detected a few times. The rearrangement joins TRBV28 to TRBJ2-2; 8 nucleotides agree with TRBD1. Looked up from germline, CDR1 is MDHEN and CDR2 is SYDVKM. V gave up 6 bases and J gave up 1 base; unmatched junction bases: 7. The CDR3 sequence is 16 residues long. The CDR3 nucleotides read TGTGCCAGCAGGCTAACCGGGACAGGGAACACCGGGGAGCTGTTTTTT. It translates to CASRLTGTGNTGELFF.

The J gene is TRBJ1-2, the V gene TRBV19; 9 nucleotides match TRBD1. Per germline, CDR1 LNHDA and CDR2 SQIVND (reference sequence). Trimming at V came to 7 bases and at J to 5 bases, leaving 11 bases not matched to a gene. This CDR3 has 15 residues. The CDR3 nucleotides are TGTGCCAGTACCCCATCTGGACAGGGGATATATGGCTACACCTTC. Protein product: CASTPSGQGIYGYTF.

This chain uses TRBV13 with TRBJ2-2; 7 positions agree with TRBD2. The CDR3 consists of 14 residues. V was clipped by 8 bases and J by 5 bases; unmatched bases: 8. Germline V CDR1 and CDR2: PRHDT, FYEKMQ (reference sequence). This chain's CDR3 is CASSRGFGTGELFF. CDR3 coding DNA: TGTGCCAGCTCGCGGGGGTTTGGTACCGGGGAGCTGTTTTTT.

The J gene is TRBJ2-5, the V gene TRBV14; D may be TRBD1 (6 bases). V was cut by 0 bases and J by 5 bases, with 19 bases left in between. CDR1 and CDR2 (germline): SGHDN, FVKESK. CDR3 length: 17 amino acids. The CDR3 is CASSQEGAATWEETQYF. CDR3 sequence (DNA): TGTGCCAGCAGCCAAGAGGGGGCAGCCACATGGGAGGAGACCCAGTACTTC.

The chain couples TRBV19 to TRBJ1-5; D perhaps matches TRBD1 (6 bases). CDR3 length: 14 residues. The V end lost 6 bases, the J end lost 6 bases, and 15 bases lay between the germline ends. CDR1 is LNHDA, CDR2 SQIVND, per germline (reference sequence). CDR3: CASRGIGGGQPQHF. In DNA, the CDR3 is TGTGCCAGTAGGGGGATTGGGGGCGGTCAGCCCCAGCATTTT.

The chain carries TRBV27 and TRBJ2-7; D ambiguous. This CDR3 spans 12 amino acids. The germline V gene encodes CDR1 MNHEY and CDR2 SMNVEV (reference sequence). Trimming left V 8 bases short and J 6 bases short, with 14 bases between. DNA of the CDR3: TGTGCCAGCGGGGTGCCCTTCGGCGAGCAGTACTTC. This gives the protein CASGVPFGEQYF.

This clone was observed a handful of times. The CDR3 DNA is TGTGCCAGCAGCTTAGGCTGGACTGATCGATACAATGAGCAGTTCTTC. This codes for CASSLGWTDRYNEQFF. The rearrangement links TRBV7-9 to TRBJ2-1; TRBD2 is a possible D gene (5 bases). The length of the CDR3 is 16 residues. Germline-derived CDR1 and CDR2 are SEHNR and FQNEAQ (reference sequence). V lost 1 base and J 4 bases, leaving 14 bases between the germline ends.

The chain couples TRBV18 to TRBJ2-5; D unresolved. V was cut by 2 bases and J by 7 bases, with 11 bases left in between. The CDR3 spans 13 residues. Germline CDR1 KGHSH, CDR2 LQKENI. The CDR3 DNA sequence: TGTGCCAGCTCACCAACGCGGCCGGGGACCCAGTACTTC. Translated, it gives CASSPTRPGTQYF. Full variable domain (rest looked up from reference TRBV18 and TRBJ2-5): NAGVMQNPRHLVRRRGQEARLRCSPMKGHSHVYWYRQLPEEGLKFMVYLQKENIIDESGMPKERFSAEFPKEGPSILRIQQVVRGDSAAYFCASSPTRPGTQYFGPGTRLLVL.

V usage is TRBV11-2 and J usage is TRBJ1-4, with 9 bases aligning to TRBD1. CDR3 size: 15 residues. Losses at the gene ends were 1 base for V and 7 bases for J; bases not matched to a gene: 4. The V gene's germline CDR1 is SGHAT and CDR2 FQNNGV. The CDR3 DNA is TGTGCCAGCAGCTTAGTAACAGGGGGCGGTGAAAAACTGTTTTTT. Its translation: CASSLVTGGGEKLFF.

This sequence joins TRBV27 and TRBJ2-7; a weak D match, TRBD1 (6 bases). V lost 5 bases and J 3 bases, leaving 11 bases between the germline ends. This CDR3 is built from 13 residues. CDR1 is MNHEY, CDR2 SMNVEV, per germline (reference sequence). CDR3 protein: CASSQGSHYEQYF. The CDR3 coding sequence is TGTGCCAGCAGTCAGGGGTCTCACTACGAGCAGTACTTC.

This rearrangement joins TRBV25-1 to TRBJ2-1; no definite D call. Germline CDR1 MGHDK, CDR2 SYGVNS. This CDR3 spans 15 amino acids. Trimming left V 6 bases short and J 3 bases short, with 15 bases between. This CDR3 is CASSPEVNRYNEQFF. The CDR3 DNA reads as TGTGCCAGCAGCCCCGAGGTCAACCGCTACAATGAGCAGTTCTTC.

The sample holds a few counts of this clone. V is TRBV7-2 and J is TRBJ2-7; D perhaps matches TRBD2 (6 bases). Deletions cut 3 bases from V and 4 bases from J, with 16 bases between. Germline CDR1 is SGHTA and CDR2 is FQGNSA. This CDR3 is built from 15 residues. CDR3 amino acids: CASSFRGGVEYEQYF. The CDR3 coding sequence is TGTGCCAGCAGCTTTCGAGGCGGGGTGGAATACGAGCAGTACTTC.

V and J are TRBV10-1 and TRBJ2-2, with no clear D. Trimming stripped 1 base from V and 3 bases from J, with 6 bases between. The CDR3 sequence is 14 residues long. Germline lookup yields CDR1 WNHNN and CDR2 SYGVQD (reference sequence). This chain's CDR3 is CASSELQYTGELFF. CDR3 bases: TGCGCCAGCAGTGAGTTACAGTACACCGGGGAGCTGTTTTTT.

The rearrangement uses TRBV12-5 and TRBJ2-1; D is perhaps TRBD1 or TRBD2 (5 bases each). The germline V gene has CDR1 LGHNT and CDR2 FRNRAP. This CDR3 spans 15 amino acids. Between the trimmed V and J ends, which lost 4 bases and 9 bases, there was a span of 19 bases. In DNA, the CDR3 is TGTGCTAGTGGTTCCTCGGACGGGGTTAGGGGTGAGCAGTTCTTC. Protein: CASGSSDGVRGEQFF.

J is TRBJ2-5 and V is TRBV7-2; D remains ambiguous. Germline loops: CDR1 SGHTA, CDR2 FQGNSA. V dropped 3 bases and J dropped 5 bases, with 4 bases sitting between them. This CDR3 has 11 amino acids. CDR3 nucleotides: TGTGCCAGCAGCTTCCGGGAGACCCAGTACTTC. It specifies CASSFRETQYF.

The chain employs TRBV19 and TRBJ1-2, with a tentative D call TRBD1 (5 bases). Germline-derived CDR1 and CDR2 are LNHDA and SQIVND (reference sequence). CDR3 length: 14 residues. Trimming stripped 1 base from V and 6 bases from J, with 12 bases between. CDR3 DNA: TGTGCCAGTAGTATAGTGAGCCGCAGGGATGGCTACACCTTC. It specifies CASSIVSRRDGYTF.

The rearrangement joins TRBV30 to TRBJ2-6; D possibly corresponds to TRBD1 (5 bases). This CDR3 is built from 14 residues. The ends were cut back, 4 bases at V and 1 base at J, with 8 bases in the middle. CDR1 and CDR2 (germline): GTSNPN, SVGIG (reference sequence). CDR3 in DNA: TGTGCCTGGATTAGGGGTTCTGGGGCCAACGTCCTGACTTTC. Its translation: CAWIRGSGANVLTF.

This chain connects TRBV9 to TRBJ2-2; TRBD1 agrees at 7 bases. This CDR3 is built from 15 residues. The germline V gene has CDR1 SGDLS and CDR2 YYNGEE. The V and J ends lost 4 bases and 1 base, in that order; junction bases with no gene match: 4. This CDR3 reads CASSPRQGNTGELFF. The CDR3 nucleotides are TGTGCCAGCAGCCCGAGACAGGGGAACACCGGGGAGCTGTTTTTT.

The gene calls are TRBV2 and TRBJ2-7; 7 positions match TRBD2. With 7 bases clipped from V and 9 bases from J, the junction kept 9 bases outside the gene matches. This CDR3 contains 12 residues. CDR1 and CDR2 from the germline V gene are SNHLY and FYNNEI. The CDR3 region has the DNA TGTGCCAGCACCTTCTCCGGCGGGGGGCAGTACTTC. Its translation is CASTFSGGGQYF.

This rearrangement joins TRBV5-4 to TRBJ2-3; D gene uncertain. Per germline, CDR1 SGHNT and CDR2 YYREEE (reference sequence). Trimming shortened V by 3 bases and J by 4 bases, and 15 bases separated the two germline ends. The CDR3 sequence is 15 residues long. The CDR3 coding sequence is TGTGCCAGCAGCTCGTCTCCTAGGGCGGCAGATACGCAGTATTTT. Its translation: CASSSSPRAADTQYF.

This chain uses TRBV7-2 with TRBJ2-3; 8 bases line up with TRBD2. Germline V lookup: CDR1 SGHTA, CDR2 FQGNSA. Germline trimming cut 4 bases from V and 5 bases from J; bases unmatched to any gene: 2. The length of the CDR3 is 13 residues. Written as DNA, the CDR3 is TGTGCCAGCAGCTCGGGAGGGGTAGATACGCAGTATTTT. It translates to CASSSGGVDTQYF.